This TCR beta chain stems from a study of T cells in Graves' hyperthyroidism and ophthalmopathy (dated by TCRdb to between 2018 and 2021). With respect to the entire study: Peripheral blood samples were taken at the time of initial diagnosis, prior to any treatment. Whether ophthalmopathy could be predicted prospectively was tested in an independent validation cohort made up of 18 to 20 hyperthyroidism patients plus 17 patients who later progressed to ophthalmopathy. The paper reports TCR Vbeta CDR3 sequencing of about 140 peripheral blood samples: over 40 ophthalmopathy, under 80 hyperthyroidism and around 17 progressor patients. TCR V-J signatures able to tell the groups apart were searched for in a discovery cohort of about a hundred patients, of whom more than 40 had Graves' ophthalmopathy and some 60 had stable Graves' hyperthyroidism. After sampling, hyperthyroidism patients received methimazole starting at 30 mg daily, and ophthalmopathy patients received high-dose intravenous methylprednisolone. Thyroid tissue and blood T-cell repertoires from about six Graves' hyperthyroidism patients were also compared in the study. The roughly 91 discovery patients were randomly split 7:3 into training and test sets. Points the paper makes about the study in general: In validation, the model predicted progression to ophthalmopathy with approximately 71% sensitivity and approximately 74% specificity, a median of approximately 6.7 months before onset. Most expanded thyroid clonotypes (frequency above 0.001) were also found in blood, which suggests that blood repertoires may mirror thyroid immune responses. A 13 V-J signature model separated ophthalmopathy from stable hyperthyroidism, with 87.88% sensitivity and around 84% specificity in cross-validation and 80%/75% in testing. No statistical method was used to set the sample size in advance, and investigators knew the group allocation.

This clonotype was picked up many times. Its antigen target is currently unknown. No clone much larger than this one lies a single base away; base qualities are absent. TCR beta CDR3 regions were amplified from RNA transcripts. For the first round of RT-PCR on the TCR CDR3, the HTBI primer set was used together with the Qiagen OneStep RT-PCR kit. A second multiplex PCR round built the libraries, followed by size selection and purification. Sequencing of the libraries was done on an Illumina HiSeq2000 using paired-end 100 bp reads. Processing in the source paper ran as follows. Raw data were processed with SOAPnuke, discarding reads with adapters, uncalled bases, mean Phred below 15, or no exact constant-primer or identifier match. COPE v1.2.5 was used to merge the high-quality paired reads, and each unique nucleotide sequence was defined as a clonotype. MiTCR v1.1 was used to align clonotypes to the IMGT TRBV, TRBD and TRBJ reference segments. The analysis was restricted to V-J combinations with a frequency above 0.0001, which together covered 99.2% of the repertoires. The TCS score was defined as the ratio of F50 (clonal expansion) to E x V (chaos), calculated using BLOSUM62-based TCRdist between CDR3 peptides within each V-J. Welch's t-statistics and random forest reduced 450 to 600 V-J features to roughly 13, which were used in a naive Bayes classifier (R e1071). In-frame beta chains were kept once TCRdb had trimmed the public reads at Q25 with fastp and called clones with MiXCR. Each entry is one CDR3 protein sequence, shown with its most common DNA and genes. These V and J calls originate from TCRdb's pipeline instead of the authors' own analysis. The sample includes around 350,000 distinct CDR3 sequences, with around 13% observed a single time. The ten largest clones take up less than 20% of the sample.

In the ophthalmopathy patients, disease was moderately to severely active, with a Clinical Activity Score of 3 or more, a NOSPECS grade of 4 or more, and a duration of less than 3 months. Any patient with an uncontrolled infection, another autoimmune disease, pregnancy or lactation was excluded. Clinical symptoms, serum thyroxine and TRAb, thyroid ultrasound, and orbital computed tomography formed the basis for the diagnoses. Ficoll-Paque density gradient centrifugation was used to isolate PBMCs from about 9.4 ml of fresh peripheral blood. Total RNA was extracted with Trizol reagent, and quality was checked on an Agilent 2100 Bioanalyzer. Trimming accounts for 5 bases at V and 3 bases at J, while the number of junction bases matched to no gene is 15. The CDR3 holds 17 amino acids from the cysteine to the phenylalanine. The only DNA kept is the CDR3, 51 bases in frame from the first base. Sequences DFQATT (CDR1) and SNEGSKA (CDR2) are obtained from the germline V gene (reference sequence).

The TCR sequence derives from a woman in her twenties or thirties with Graves' ophthalmopathy. The rearrangement joined TRBV20-1 to TRBJ2-3; 9 nucleotides in the junction match TRBD2. Material: blood. In nucleotides, the sequence is TGCAGTGCTGCCAGAGGCGGGGGGGCCGTTCGTACAGATACGCAGTATTTT. Translated, it gives CSAARGGGAVRTDTQYF.